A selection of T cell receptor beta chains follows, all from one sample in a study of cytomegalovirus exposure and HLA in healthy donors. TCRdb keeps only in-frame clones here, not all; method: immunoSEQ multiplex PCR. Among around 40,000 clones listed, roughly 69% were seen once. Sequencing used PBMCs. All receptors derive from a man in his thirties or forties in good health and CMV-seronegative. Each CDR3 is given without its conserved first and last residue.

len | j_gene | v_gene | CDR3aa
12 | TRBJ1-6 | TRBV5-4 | ASSSGRGVTPLH
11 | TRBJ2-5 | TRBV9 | ASSGTGGETQY
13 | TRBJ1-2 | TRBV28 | ASSIPRGRGDGYT
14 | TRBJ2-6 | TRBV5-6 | ASSQPGQDGANVLT
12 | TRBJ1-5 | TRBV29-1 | SVDGGQGNQPQH
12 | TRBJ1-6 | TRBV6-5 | ASSYRQGDSPLH
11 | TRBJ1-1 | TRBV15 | ATGTAGNTEAF
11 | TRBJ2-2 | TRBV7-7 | ASSQRGTGELF
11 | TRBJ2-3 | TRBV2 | ASKANLADTQY
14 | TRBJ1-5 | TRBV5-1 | ASSDGADRDSQPQH